This record concerns one T cell receptor (beta chain) sequence. Its antigen is still unknown. No base qualities exist here, and no much larger clone lies one base off it. The sample originates from a study of CD8+CD57+ T cells in acquired aplastic anemia (dated by TCRdb to the late 2010s). With respect to the entire study: On average, sorted CD4+ and CD8+ cells yielded around 3.4 ug of extracted DNA, with a range of roughly 0.18 to 27.4 ug. A CD8+CD57+ expansion meant a frequency higher than the mean frequency seen in healthy subjects. The paper's findings and limits, for the study overall: No significant difference in CD8+ Simpson's diversity was found between patients and healthy controls (P=0.060). Roughly 30 CD8+ CDR3 sequences were found to be shared between patients and controls, but these sequences appeared to be highly expressed in patients and within the immunodominant clones of the patients.

CDR1 and CDR2 are read off the germline V gene as SGHRS and YFSETQ. From the cysteine up to the phenylalanine, the CDR3 has a length of 14 residues. The only DNA kept is the CDR3, 42 bases in frame from the first base. Trimming accounts for 3 bases at V and 6 bases at J, while the number of junction bases matched to no gene is 5. TCR beta VDJ combination and CDR3 sequence profiling used genomic DNA as the template. An Illumina HiSeq 2000 was the platform used for TCR repertoire sequencing. The authors' pipeline ran thus. Repertoires were assessed using TRBV/TRBJ rearrangement plots, CDR3 size and DJ length profiles, and Simpson's diversity index. The immunodominant clone was defined as the most abundant DNA sequence in deep sequencing data. CDR3 amino acid sequences were checked for sharing across subjects and were also compared against the VDJdb database and published repertoires. TCRdb trimmed the raw reads at Q25, called clones with MiXCR and kept productive beta chains. Rows matching on CDR3 protein sequence are summarized as one entry with the most common DNA and genes. None of the V and J calls come from the authors' own analysis; TCRdb made them. Across this sample there are around 210,000 distinct CDR3 sequences, with around three fifths seen only once. The ten biggest clones cover about 60% of the sample.

Expansion of CD8+CD57+ cells had been shown by flow cytometry in the patients chosen for sequencing. Severe acquired aplastic anemia was diagnosed in all patients according to International Study of Aplastic Anemia and Agranulocytosis and Camitta criteria. At the time blood was sampled, none of the patients had received any therapy. In this study, sorted CD4+ and CD8+ T cells from the blood of healthy subjects and of severe aplastic anemia patients had their TCR repertoires deep-sequenced. Patients were enrolled under clinicaltrials.gov protocols 00001620, 01623167, 00001397, 00071045, 00081523 and 00961064 in the USA. Ficoll-Paque density gradient centrifugation was used to isolate peripheral blood mononuclear cells. Before DNA extraction, CD4+ and CD8+ T cells were sorted by FACS or by magnetic beads.

The sequence derives from a human donor with aplastic anemia. Sequencing was carried out using sorted CD4+, CD8+, or CD8+CD57+ T cells (not recorded which) from PBMCs. The chain uses TRBV5-1 and TRBJ2-7, with TRBD1 matching 11 junction bases. The CDR3 protein is CASSSAGQGVEQYF. The DNA sequence reads TGCGCCAGCAGCTCCGCGGGACAGGGGGTCGAGCAGTACTTC.